This T cell receptor beta chain was sequenced in a study of blood T cell repertoires in COVID-19. Study-wide context: Samples representing acute and convalescent COVID-19 were sourced from the United States, Italy and Spain. Sample material is recorded as cDNA or gDNA derived from T cells, B-cell-depleted T cells, or PBMCs.

Source study methods: Amplifying reference gene primers gave estimates of nucleated cell counts. Libraries were prepared by immunoSEQ multiplex PCR; TCRdb keeps only in-frame clonotypes and omits some of them. D and trimming come from the DNA, and the V and J calls and clone size come from that table. The sample consists of 15,000 to 20,000 clones, around 87% of them appearing once. The specimen sequenced was peripheral blood. The receptor was derived from a man aged 70-80 years with acute or convalescent COVID-19.

This CDR3 reads CASSLGQYEQYF. The CDR3 DNA sequence: TGTGCCAGCAGCTTGGGACAGTACGAGCAGTACTTC. The genes are TRBV5-4 and TRBJ2-7, with TRBD1 as a possible D gene (5 bases). V lost 0 bases and J lost 4, with 5 bases in between. Looked up from germline, CDR1 is SGHNT and CDR2 is YYREEE (reference sequence). CDR3 length equals 12 residues.